The TCR beta chain described here comes from a study of T cells after yellow fever vaccination. Looking at the study overall: Where fractions had low cell numbers, libraries were prepared from them with the SMART-Seq v4 Ultra Low Input RNA kit.

This CDR3 comprises 16 residues. In germline, CDR1 is SEHNR, CDR2 FQNEAQ (reference sequence). Trimming took 5 bases from V and 2 from J; bases not matched to a gene: 8. Regarding the study as a whole: Abundant clonotypes from the bulk population could get into FACS-sorted repertoires as contaminants.

Of note for this clonotype: Its antigen is unidentified.

A 5'RACE template-switching step, the method used to make TCR cDNA, added a universal primer site and UMIs. Using its own MiXCR run on the 5' RACE reads, TCRdb lists one record per CDR3 protein. Counted here are more than 300,000 distinct CDR3 sequences, approximately 12% occurring once; the ten biggest clones make up about 3.5%. The sequencing used CD4+ T cells sorted from PBMCs, collected 45 days after the yellow fever booster vaccination. The TCR sequence derives from a man between 18 and 35 years old who received the YFV17D yellow fever vaccine. The chain has TRBV7-9 and TRBJ2-3; the match to TRBD1 covers 9 bases. The CDR3 is CASSLGRTGATDTQYF. CDR3 sequence (DNA): TGTGCCAGCAGCCTAGGACGGACAGGGGCCACAGATACGCAGTATTTT.